The next 15 T cell receptor beta chains were all read from a single sample in a study of cytomegalovirus exposure and HLA in healthy donors. The PCR made use of 60 Vbeta and 13 Jbeta primers. TCRdb's copy holds only in-frame clones and misses some; the assay was immunoSEQ multiplex PCR. Of some 140,000 clones detected, roughly 80% appear once; the ten largest clones hold around 7.2%. Material: PBMCs. These TCRs come from a young man in good health and CMV-seropositive.

This clone was picked up a small number of times. The chain recombines TRBV4-1 with TRBJ1-1, with D tentatively TRBD1 (5 bases). CDR3 length equals 16 residues. Germline-derived CDR1 and CDR2 are MGHRA and YSYEKL. Trimming cost V 1 base and J 5 bases, with 17 bases left between them. CDR3 region: CASSQGSRLGTTEAFF. The CDR3 nucleotides are TGCGCCAGCAGCCAAGGAAGTAGGTTGGGGACTACTGAAGCTTTCTTT.

V and J are TRBV9 and TRBJ2-1; tentatively, D is TRBD1 (6 bases). This CDR3 has 16 amino acids. Germline CDR1 is SGDLS and CDR2 is YYNGEE. Trimming removed 0 bases from V and 0 bases from J, with 10 bases in between. CDR3 sequence: CASSVGTDSSYNEQFF. CDR3 coding DNA: TGTGCCAGCAGCGTAGGGACAGACAGCTCCTACAATGAGCAGTTCTTC. Filled out from reference TRBV9 and TRBJ2-1, the complete variable domain reads DSGVTQTPKHLITATGQRVTLRCSPRSGDLSVYWYQQSLDQGLQFLIQYYNGEERAKGNILERFSAQQFPDLHSELNLSSLELGDSALYFCASSVGTDSSYNEQFFGPGTRLTVL.

The chain uses TRBV2 and TRBJ2-7; 16 positions agree with TRBD2. Germline values: CDR1 SNHLY, CDR2 FYNNEI. The ends lost 6 bases at V and 5 bases at J; junction bases unmatched: 4. The length of the CDR3 is 15 residues. The CDR3 region is CASRGTSGGADEQYF. In nucleotides, the CDR3 is TGTGCCAGCAGAGGGACTAGCGGGGGGGCCGACGAGCAGTACTTC. Full variable domain (rest looked up from reference TRBV2 and TRBJ2-7): EPEVTQTPSHQVTQMGQEVILRCVPISNHLYFYWYRQILGQKVEFLVSFYNNEISEKSEIFDDQFSVERPDGSNFTLKIRSTKLEDSAMYFCASRGTSGGADEQYFGPGTRLTVT.

This rearrangement joins TRBV7-9 to TRBJ2-7; no clear D. Trimming removed 5 bases from V and 3 bases from J, with 11 bases in between. Germline V gene lookup returns CDR1 SEHNR and CDR2 FQNEAQ (reference sequence). This CDR3 is built from 13 residues. The CDR3 loop reads CASSPSASYEQYF. The CDR3 DNA reads TGTGCCAGCAGCCCCTCAGCGAGCTACGAGCAGTACTTC.

The rearrangement uses TRBV6-6 and TRBJ1-2, with 7 positions matching TRBD1. V shed 0 bases, J shed 10 bases, and the junction held 11 bases outside the gene matches. The CDR3 has 15 amino acids. CDR1 and CDR2 (germline): MNHNY, SVGAGI (reference sequence). CDR3 nucleotide sequence: TGTGCCAGCAGTTACTCAGACAGGGCAGGATGGGTCTACACCTTC. Residues: CASSYSDRAGWVYTF.

The rearrangement joins TRBV5-1 to TRBJ1-6; TRBD1 matches at 9 bases. CDR3 length equals 13 residues. V shed 6 bases, J shed 11 bases, and the junction held 6 bases outside the gene matches. Germline V lookup: CDR1 SGHRS, CDR2 YFSETQ. The CDR3 sequence is CASKGQGEAPLHF. CDR3 nucleotides: TGCGCCAGCAAGGGACAGGGTGAGGCACCCCTCCACTTT. The full variable domain, rest sourced from reference TRBV5-1 and TRBJ1-6, is KAGVTQTPRYLIKTRGQQVTLSCSPISGHRSVSWYQQTPGQGLQFLFEYFSETQRNKGNFPGRFSGRQFSNSRSEMNVSTLELGDSALYLCASKGQGEAPLHFGNGTRLTVT.

V gene TRBV19 combines with J gene TRBJ1-2; D is uncertain. CDR3 length: 14 amino acids. CDR1 LNHDA and CDR2 SQIVND come from the germline V gene (reference sequence). Trimming removed 1 base from V and 8 bases from J, with 14 bases in between. CDR3 nucleotides: TGTGCCAGTAGTATAGTCCCCCCCTTAGAGGGCTACACCTTC. It is translated as CASSIVPPLEGYTF.

J is TRBJ2-3 and V is TRBV30; 9 positions match TRBD1. The CDR3 runs 15 residues. V lost 1 base, J lost 6 bases, and 8 bases stayed unmatched. The V gene's germline CDR1 is GTSNPN and CDR2 SVGIG (reference sequence). Written as DNA, the CDR3 is TGTGCCTGGAGTGACCGGGACAGGGTTAGGGATACGCAGTATTTT. Translating it yields CAWSDRDRVRDTQYF.

The V call is TRBV7-9, the J call TRBJ2-3, with 8 nucleotides matching TRBD2. The ends lost 2 bases at V and 3 bases at J; junction bases unmatched: 10. CDR1 is SEHNR, CDR2 FQNEAQ, per germline (reference sequence). CDR3 length equals 17 residues. In DNA, the CDR3 is TGTGCCAGCAGCTTACGGCGTAGCGGGGAGGGAACAGATACGCAGTATTTT. Amino acids: CASSLRRSGEGTDTQYF.

There are a few counts of this clone. The V gene is TRBV5-5, the J gene TRBJ2-1; maybe TRBD2 (5 bases). The CDR3 is made up of 14 amino acids. Germline assignment: CDR1 SGHKS and CDR2 YYEKEE (reference sequence). Trimming removed 4 bases from V and 4 bases from J, with 12 bases in between. CDR3 loop: CASSGDTGYNEQFF. DNA for the CDR3: TGTGCCAGCAGCGGGGATACGGGGTACAATGAGCAGTTCTTC.

In regard to this clone: At one of its ends the junction is not consistent with the germline gene, which may arise from a read error. The rearrangement links TRBV7-9 to TRBJ1-4, with 7 nucleotides matching TRBD1. The germline gives CDR1 SEHNR, CDR2 FQNEAQ (reference sequence). The CDR3 consists of 18 residues. The CDR3 protein is CSSSSGWSTGLTNEKLFF. The CDR3 coding sequence is TGTTCCAGCAGCTCCGGGTGGTCGACAGGGCTGACTAATGAAAAACTGTTTTTT. Full variable domain (outside the CDR3, taken from reference TRBV7-9 and TRBJ1-4): DTGVSQNPRHKITKRGQNVTFRCDPISEHNRLYWYRQTLGQGPEFLTYFQNEAQLEKSRLLSDRFSAERPKGSFSTLEIQRTEQGDSAMYLCSSSSGWSTGLTNEKLFFGSGTQLSVL.

The chain recombines TRBV30 with TRBJ1-2; TRBD1 might be the D (5 bases). V was clipped by 3 bases and J by 6 bases, with 8 bases between them. This CDR3 has 11 residues. The V gene's germline CDR1 is GTSNPN and CDR2 SVGIG (reference sequence). The CDR3 sequence: CAWRARDGYTF. The CDR3 coding sequence is TGTGCCTGGAGGGCCAGGGATGGCTACACCTTC.

The rearrangement uses TRBV18 and TRBJ2-7, with a possible D match to TRBD1 (5 bases). The CDR3 is made up of 16 amino acids. CDR1 and CDR2 from the germline V gene are KGHSH and LQKENI. Trimming pared 4 bases from V and 5 bases from J, leaving 21 bases between. The CDR3 DNA reads as TGTGCCAGCTCACAGTTCCAGGGAAATTTGGTGGACGAGCAGTACTTC. The encoded protein is CASSQFQGNLVDEQYF.

This chain uses TRBV4-2 with TRBJ1-5; D possibly corresponds to TRBD1 (5 bases). The CDR3 is 13 residues long. In germline, CDR1 is LGHNA, CDR2 YNFKEQ. V was pared by 1 base and J by 6 bases, with 7 bases between. The CDR3 loop is CASSQGGVQPQHF. CDR3 DNA: TGTGCCAGCAGCCAAGGGGGGGTTCAGCCCCAGCATTTT.

The J gene is TRBJ2-3, the V gene TRBV14, with TRBD2 as a possible D gene (5 bases). V lost 7 bases and J 4 bases, leaving 18 bases between the germline ends. The CDR3 runs to 15 residues. CDR1 is SGHDN and CDR2 is FVKESK in the germline V gene. The chain's CDR3 is CASKAGEGLADTQYF. For the CDR3, the DNA is TGTGCCAGCAAGGCCGGGGAAGGTTTGGCAGATACGCAGTATTTT.